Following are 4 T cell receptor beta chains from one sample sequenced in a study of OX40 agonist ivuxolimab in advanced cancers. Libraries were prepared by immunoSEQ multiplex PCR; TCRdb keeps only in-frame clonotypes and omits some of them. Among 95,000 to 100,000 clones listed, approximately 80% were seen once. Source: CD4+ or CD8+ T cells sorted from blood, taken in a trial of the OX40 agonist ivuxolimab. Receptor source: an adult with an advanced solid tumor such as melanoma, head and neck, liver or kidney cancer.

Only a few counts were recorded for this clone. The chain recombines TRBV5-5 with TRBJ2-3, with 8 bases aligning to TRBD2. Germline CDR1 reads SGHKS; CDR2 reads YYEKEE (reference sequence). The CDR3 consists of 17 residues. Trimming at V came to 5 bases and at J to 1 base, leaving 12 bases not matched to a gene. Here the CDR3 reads CASRTVARGERTDTQYF. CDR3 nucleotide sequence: TGTGCCAGCAGAACCGTAGCGCGGGGGGAACGCACAGATACGCAGTATTTT.

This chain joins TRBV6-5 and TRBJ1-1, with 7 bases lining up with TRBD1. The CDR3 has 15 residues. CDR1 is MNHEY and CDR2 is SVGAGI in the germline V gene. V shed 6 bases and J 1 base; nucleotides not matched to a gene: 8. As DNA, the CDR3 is TGTGCCAGCAGCCTGCAGGGGGGCTGGAACACTGAAGCTTTCTTT. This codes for CASSLQGGWNTEAFF.

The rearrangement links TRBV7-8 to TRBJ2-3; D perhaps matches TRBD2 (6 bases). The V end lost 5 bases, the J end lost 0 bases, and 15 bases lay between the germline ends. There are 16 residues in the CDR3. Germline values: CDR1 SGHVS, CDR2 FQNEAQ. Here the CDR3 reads CASSPISGSSTDTQYF. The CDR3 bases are TGTGCCAGCAGCCCTATTAGCGGATCTAGCACAGATACGCAGTATTTT.

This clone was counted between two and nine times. The CDR3: CASRGVSTTNYGYTF. The DNA for the CDR3 is TGTGCCAGCAGGGGGGTTTCGACCACTAACTATGGCTACACCTTC. This chain connects TRBV2 to TRBJ1-2, with a weak D call TRBD1 (5 bases). CDR3 length: 15 residues. The germline V gene has CDR1 SNHLY and CDR2 FYNNEI. V was shortened by 6 bases and J by 0 bases, with 14 bases between the two germline ends.